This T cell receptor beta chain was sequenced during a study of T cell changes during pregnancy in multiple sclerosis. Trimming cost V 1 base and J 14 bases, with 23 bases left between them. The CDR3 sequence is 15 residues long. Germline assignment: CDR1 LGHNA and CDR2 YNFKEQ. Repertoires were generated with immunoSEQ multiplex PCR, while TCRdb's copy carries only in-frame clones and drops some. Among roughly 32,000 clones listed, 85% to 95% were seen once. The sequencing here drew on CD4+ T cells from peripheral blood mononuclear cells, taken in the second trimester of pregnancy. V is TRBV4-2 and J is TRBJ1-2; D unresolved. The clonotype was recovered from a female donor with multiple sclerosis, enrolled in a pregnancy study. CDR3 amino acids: CASSQGFGHAGEATF. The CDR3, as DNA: TGTGCCAGCAGCCAAGGGTTCGGTCATGCGGGCGAGGCGACCTTC.